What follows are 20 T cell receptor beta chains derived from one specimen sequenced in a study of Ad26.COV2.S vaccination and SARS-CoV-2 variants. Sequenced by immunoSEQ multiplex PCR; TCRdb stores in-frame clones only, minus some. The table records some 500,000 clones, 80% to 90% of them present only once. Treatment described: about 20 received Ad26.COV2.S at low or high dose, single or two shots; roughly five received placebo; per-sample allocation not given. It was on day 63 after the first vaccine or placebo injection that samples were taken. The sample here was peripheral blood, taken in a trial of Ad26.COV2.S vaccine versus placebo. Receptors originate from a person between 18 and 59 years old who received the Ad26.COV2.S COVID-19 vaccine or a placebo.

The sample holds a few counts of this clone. In DNA, the CDR3 is TGTGCCAGCAACCCCGGTCGGGGACAGGGGCGAGTAGATACGCAGTATTTT. Translation gives CASNPGRGQGRVDTQYF. The chain has TRBV27 and TRBJ2-3; TRBD1 matches 10 bases. Germline V gene lookup returns CDR1 MNHEY and CDR2 SMNVEV (reference sequence). The ends lost 7 bases at V and 5 bases at J; junction bases unmatched: 15. The CDR3 is 17 amino acids.

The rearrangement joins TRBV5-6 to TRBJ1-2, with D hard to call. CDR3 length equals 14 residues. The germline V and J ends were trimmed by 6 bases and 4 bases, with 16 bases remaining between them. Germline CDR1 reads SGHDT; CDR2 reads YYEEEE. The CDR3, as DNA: TGTGCCAGCACCCAGCGGTTGGATCGCTATGGCTACACCTTC. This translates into CASTQRLDRYGYTF.

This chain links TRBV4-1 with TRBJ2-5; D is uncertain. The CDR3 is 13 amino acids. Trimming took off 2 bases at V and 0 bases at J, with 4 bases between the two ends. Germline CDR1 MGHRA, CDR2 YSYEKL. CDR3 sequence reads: CASSQPDQETQYF. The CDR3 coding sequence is TGCGCCAGCAGCCAACCCGACCAAGAGACCCAGTACTTC.

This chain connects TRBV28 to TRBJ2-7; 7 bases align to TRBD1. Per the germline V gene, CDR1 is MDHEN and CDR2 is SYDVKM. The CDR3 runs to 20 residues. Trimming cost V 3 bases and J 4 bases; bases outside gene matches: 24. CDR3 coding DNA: TGTGCCAGCAGTTTTCCTCAAAACACGGTGGCGACAGGGACCTCTTACGAGCAGTACTTC. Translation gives CASSFPQNTVATGTSYEQYF.

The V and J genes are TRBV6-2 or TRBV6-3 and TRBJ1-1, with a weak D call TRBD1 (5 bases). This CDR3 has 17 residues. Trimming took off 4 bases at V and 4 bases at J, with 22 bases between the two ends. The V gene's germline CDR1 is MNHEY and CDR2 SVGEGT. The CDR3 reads CASSWALRWTGVTEAFF. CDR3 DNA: TGTGCCAGCAGTTGGGCCCTGCGGTGGACGGGGGTCACTGAAGCTTTCTTT.

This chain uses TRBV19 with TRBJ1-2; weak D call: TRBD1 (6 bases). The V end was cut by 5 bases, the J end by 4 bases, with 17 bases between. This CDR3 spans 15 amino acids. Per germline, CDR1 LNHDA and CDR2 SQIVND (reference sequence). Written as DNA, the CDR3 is TGTGCCAGTAGTGTTGCGGGGGGCAGCGGCTATGGCTACACCTTC. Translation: CASSVAGGSGYGYTF.

The CDR3 loop is CASSQSPGQGDYGYTF. The CDR3, as DNA: TGTGCCAGCAGCCAATCGCCGGGACAGGGGGACTATGGCTACACCTTC. The chain recombines TRBV7-9 with TRBJ1-2; 11 bases align to TRBD1. Germline V gene lookup returns CDR1 SEHNR and CDR2 FQNEAQ (reference sequence). With 5 bases clipped from V and 3 bases from J, the junction kept 8 bases outside the gene matches. The length of the CDR3 is 16 residues. Drawing the rest from reference TRBV7-9 and TRBJ1-2, the complete variable domain is DTGVSQNPRHKITKRGQNVTFRCDPISEHNRLYWYRQTLGQGPEFLTYFQNEAQLEKSRLLSDRFSAERPKGSFSTLEIQRTEQGDSAMYLCASSQSPGQGDYGYTFGSGTRLTVV.

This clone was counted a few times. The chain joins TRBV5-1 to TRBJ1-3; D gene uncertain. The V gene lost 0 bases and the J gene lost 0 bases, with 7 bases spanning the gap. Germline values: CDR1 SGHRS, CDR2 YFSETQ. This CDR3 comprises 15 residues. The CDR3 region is CASSLADLSGNTIYF. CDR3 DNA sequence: TGCGCCAGCAGCTTGGCCGATCTCTCTGGAAACACCATATATTTT.

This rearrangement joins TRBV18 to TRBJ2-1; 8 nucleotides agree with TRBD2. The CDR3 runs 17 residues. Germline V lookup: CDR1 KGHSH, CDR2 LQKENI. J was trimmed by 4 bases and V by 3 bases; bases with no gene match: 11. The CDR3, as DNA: TGTGCCAGCTCACCTCCGTCGCCGCGGGGGGTATACAATGAGCAGTTCTTC. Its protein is CASSPPSPRGVYNEQFF. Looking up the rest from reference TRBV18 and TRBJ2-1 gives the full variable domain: NAGVMQNPRHLVRRRGQEARLRCSPMKGHSHVYWYRQLPEEGLKFMVYLQKENIIDESGMPKERFSAEFPKEGPSILRIQQVVRGDSAAYFCASSPPSPRGVYNEQFFGPGTRLTVL.

The CDR3 reads CATSRAGLNEKLFF. The DNA of the CDR3 is TGTGCCACCAGCAGAGCGGGGCTTAATGAAAAACTGTTTTTT. The V and J genes are TRBV15 and TRBJ1-4, with D possibly TRBD1 on 5 matching bases. CDR1 is LNHNV, CDR2 YYDKDF, per germline (reference sequence). Trimming took off 1 base at V and 4 bases at J, with 7 bases between the two ends. The CDR3 extends over 14 amino acids.

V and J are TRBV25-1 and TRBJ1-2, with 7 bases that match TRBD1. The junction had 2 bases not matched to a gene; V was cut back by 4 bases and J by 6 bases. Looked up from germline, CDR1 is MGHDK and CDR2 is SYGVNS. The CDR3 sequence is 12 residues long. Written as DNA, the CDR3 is TGTGCCAGCAGTGGAACAGGGGATGGCTACACCTTC. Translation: CASSGTGDGYTF.

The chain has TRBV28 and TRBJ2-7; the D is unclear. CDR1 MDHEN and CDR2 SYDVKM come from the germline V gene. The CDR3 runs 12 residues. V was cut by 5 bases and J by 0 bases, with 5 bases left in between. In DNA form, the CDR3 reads TGTGCCAGCAGTAGCGACTCCTACGAGCAGTACGTC. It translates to CASSSDSYEQYV.

Here the CDR3 DNA reads TGTGCCAGCTCACCGGGACAGGGAGGGGAACAGCCCCAGCATTTT. It encodes CASSPGQGGEQPQHF. The gene calls are TRBV18 and TRBJ1-5, with 9 bases lining up with TRBD1. V lost 3 bases and J lost 7; bases outside the gene matches: 7. Looked up from germline, CDR1 is KGHSH and CDR2 is LQKENI. The length of the CDR3 is 15 residues.

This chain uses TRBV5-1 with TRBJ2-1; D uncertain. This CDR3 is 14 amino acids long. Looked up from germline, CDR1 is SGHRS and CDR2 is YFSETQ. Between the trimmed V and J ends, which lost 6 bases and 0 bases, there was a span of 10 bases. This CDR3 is CASTFGYSYNEQFF. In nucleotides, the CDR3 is TGCGCCAGCACGTTCGGGTACTCCTACAATGAGCAGTTCTTC.

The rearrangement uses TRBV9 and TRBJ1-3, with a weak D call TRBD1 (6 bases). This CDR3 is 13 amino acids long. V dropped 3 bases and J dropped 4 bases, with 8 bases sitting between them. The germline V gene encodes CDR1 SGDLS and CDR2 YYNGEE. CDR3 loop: CASSGQGGNTIYF. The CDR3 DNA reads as TGTGCCAGCAGCGGGCAGGGGGGAAACACCATATATTTT.

CDR3 in amino acids: CASSPLGQDFGEQYF. The CDR3 DNA reads TGTGCCAGCAGCCCACTCGGACAGGATTTCGGCGAGCAGTACTTC. This chain connects TRBV5-6 to TRBJ2-7; TRBD1 matches at 7 bases. Germline V gene lookup returns CDR1 SGHDT and CDR2 YYEEEE. This CDR3 spans 15 amino acids. The junction had 13 bases not matched to a gene; V was cut back by 4 bases and J by 6 bases.

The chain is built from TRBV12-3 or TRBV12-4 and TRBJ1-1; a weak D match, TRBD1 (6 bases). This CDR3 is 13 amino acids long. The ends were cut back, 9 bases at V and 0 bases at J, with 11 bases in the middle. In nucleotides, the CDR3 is TGTGCCAGTAACAGGGAGATGAACACTGAAGCTTTCTTT. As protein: CASNREMNTEAFF.

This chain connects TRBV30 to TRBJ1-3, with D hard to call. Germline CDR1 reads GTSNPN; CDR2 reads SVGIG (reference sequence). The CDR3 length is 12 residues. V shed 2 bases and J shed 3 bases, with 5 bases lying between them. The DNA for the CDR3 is TGTGCCTGGAGTTTAGTTGGAAACACCATATATTTT. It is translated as CAWSLVGNTIYF.

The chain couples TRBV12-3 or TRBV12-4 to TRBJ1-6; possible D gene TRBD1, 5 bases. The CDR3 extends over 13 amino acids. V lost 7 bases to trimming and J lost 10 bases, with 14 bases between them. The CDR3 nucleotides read TGTGCCAGCATGCAGGGTTACAGCTCACCCCTCCACTTT. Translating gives CASMQGYSSPLHF.

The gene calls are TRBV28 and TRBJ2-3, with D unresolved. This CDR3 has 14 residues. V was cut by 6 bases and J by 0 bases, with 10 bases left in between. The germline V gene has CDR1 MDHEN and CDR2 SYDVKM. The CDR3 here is CASSPPGSTDTQYF. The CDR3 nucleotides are TGTGCCAGCAGCCCTCCCGGGAGCACAGATACGCAGTATTTT.